This T cell receptor (beta chain) was obtained from a study of CD8 T cells in Susac syndrome. RNA totalling about 0.45 to 1 ug underwent reverse transcription with random hexamers. The immunoSEQ assay covered 54 Vbeta and 13 Jbeta segments for CDR3. TCRdb analysed the immunoSEQ multiplex PCR reads with MiXCR anew, one entry per CDR3 protein. The data show about 170,000 distinct CDR3 sequences, about 93% seen once. The V gene lost 5 bases and the J gene lost 6 bases, with 21 bases spanning the gap. The CDR3 is 16 residues long. The sequenced target, TCR beta, came from blood CD8+ and CD4+ T cells. TEMRA cells were FACS-enriched, and CD8+ and CD4+ T cells were isolated negatively.

The rearrangement links TRBV12-3 or TRBV12-4 to TRBJ2-3; D call uncertain. Sequenced: CD4+ T cells from PBMCs. The sequence came from a human donor with multiple sclerosis. The CDR3 bases are TGTGCCAGCAGTCCGCAGAGCTCCCGGGCATCCGATACGCAGTATTTT. Translating gives CASSPQSSRASDTQYF.